This TCR beta chain was identified during a study of T cell responses to AZD1222 COVID-19 vaccine. Findings of the study overall: Vaccine-associated CD4 TCRs ranged over spike, dominating at 160-218 and 743-854.

Some clones are missing from TCRdb's copy, which holds only in-frame ones; the method was immunoSEQ multiplex PCR. The data contain 120,000 or so clones, roughly 92% of them seen just once; the ten biggest clones take up more than 2%. The study pooled second doses at about 4 or about 12 weeks. A word on this clone: What it recognizes is unknown.

The TCR sequence derives from an adult who received the AZD1222 COVID-19 vaccine. The sequences come from peripheral blood, collected 28 days after the second AZD1222 dose.

Here the CDR3 DNA reads TGTGCCACCAGTGATACGGGACAGGGGCACCAGCCCCAGCATTTT. Translation gives CATSDTGQGHQPQHF. The J gene is TRBJ1-5, the V gene TRBV24-1; TRBD1 matches 10 bases. The CDR3 is 15 residues long. V lost 3 bases, J lost 7 bases, and 5 bases stayed unmatched. Germline CDR1 and CDR2: KGHDR and SFDVKD.